This T cell receptor beta chain was identified during a study of siplizumab effects on memory and regulatory T cells. Background on the study: Each responder-stimulator pair had a siplizumab 0.95 to 1 ug/mL reaction and a drug-free control. Study outcomes and limitations: Sequences below about 10^-5 frequency were poorly captured. As a result, only a minor fraction of alloreactive clones mapped to unstimulated subsets. Apparently key alloresponse contributors, naive T cells also seemed more diverse than memory cells. Suppressive capability of dividing Tregs from siplizumab cultures went unverified.

The CDR3 covers 13 residues. Germline assignment: CDR1 MDHEN and CDR2 SYDVKM. The V end lost 11 bases, the J end lost 3 bases, and 15 bases lay between the germline ends. This clone occurred many times. The antigen is unknown. Produced via immunoSEQ multiplex PCR; TCRdb's table is partial and in-frame only. This table holds 9,500 or so clones, roughly 45% found once. Over a period of around six days at 37 degrees C, the mixed lymphocyte reaction cells were cocultured. The gene calls are TRBV28 and TRBJ2-3; D is possibly TRBD1 (6 bases). This clonotype was obtained from a human donor in good health; the cells came from an allogeneic mixed lymphocyte reaction. Sequenced: CFSE-low (dividing) CD8+ T cells sorted from an allogeneic mixed lymphocyte reaction. The CDR3 sequence: CAVDIGGTDTQYF. As DNA, the CDR3 is TGTGCCGTCGATATAGGGGGTACAGATACGCAGTATTTT.